The subject of this entry is one TCR beta chain. These data belong to a study of T cells after somatic rescue of genetic block. The method was immunoSEQ multiplex PCR; TCRdb's version includes in-frame clones alone and lacks a portion of them. This table holds 15,000 or so clones, 55% to 75% found once. CDR3 length equals 13 residues. Germline lookup yields CDR1 MDHEN and CDR2 SYDVKM. V gave up 6 bases and J gave up 11 bases; unmatched junction bases: 7. The V call is TRBV28, the J call TRBJ1-6, with 7 positions matching TRBD1. This sequence originates from a boy aged 5-17 years. The sequenced material came from peripheral blood mononuclear cells (PBMCs). The CDR3: CASRQGGPAPLHF. Written as DNA, the CDR3 is TGTGCCAGCAGGCAGGGGGGGCCTGCACCCCTCCACTTT.